The following is a TCR beta chain sequence with its context. The target antigen is unknown. J gave up 6 bases and V 3 bases, and 7 bases lay outside the gene matches. The germline V gene has CDR1 KGHSH and CDR2 LQKENI. CDR3 length: 14 residues. Profiled with immunoSEQ multiplex PCR; TCRdb holds only in-frame clones, not every one. In the table there are 5,400 or so clones, 85% of which are singletons. The data were taken from a study of T cells in localized non-small cell lung cancer. Study-wide findings and caveats: There was higher T cell clonality in uninvolved adjacent lung than in tumor, and it was highest there. The appearance of a median approximately 57 of the top 100 tumor clones was seen in adjacent lung. Because sequencing included only one region (of the tumor), heterogeneity remains possible.

The sample in question was PBMCs, obtained before any cancer treatment. The rearrangement links TRBV18 to TRBJ2-7, with 8 bases that match TRBD1. This sequence was found in a woman between 35 and 70 years old with stage II lung adenocarcinoma. The CDR3 nucleotides read TGTGCCAGCTCACCTTCAGGACAGGGTCGCGAGCAGTACTTC. Translating gives CASSPSGQGREQYF.